Shown below are 22 T cell receptor beta chains from a single sample sequenced in a study of blood T cells in healthy people across ages. A second PCR, run for roughly 7 to 12 cycles, used a sample-barcoded 5' primer plus a J-beta primer mix. TCRdb reprocessed the 5' RACE reads via MiXCR and lists one record per CDR3 protein. The sample lists hundreds of thousands of distinct CDR3 sequences; 58% were seen once. The specimen was blood. These receptors all come from a man aged 55-75 years in good health.

This sequence joins TRBV6-2 or TRBV6-3 and TRBJ2-3; maybe TRBD2 (5 bases). This CDR3 contains 15 residues. Germline loops: CDR1 MNHEY, CDR2 SVGEGT. Trimming removed 2 bases at V and 3 bases at J, with 12 bases between. The chain's CDR3 is CASSYAAGGTDTQYF. The CDR3 bases are TGTGCCAGCAGTTACGCCGCCGGAGGAACAGATACGCAGTATTTT.

The chain links TRBV28 to TRBJ1-2; the D is unclear. With 8 bases removed from V and 2 bases from J, the gap between germline ends came to 9 bases. The CDR3 sequence is 12 residues long. Germline CDR1 reads MDHEN; CDR2 reads SYDVKM. The chain's CDR3 is CASVSGNYGYTF. DNA of the CDR3: TGTGCCAGCGTATCGGGGAACTATGGCTACACCTTC.

In its sample, this clonotype was seen a few times. The chain carries TRBV11-2 and TRBJ1-4; D is undetermined. Trimming left V 5 bases short and J 4 bases short, with 2 bases between. The CDR3 is 11 residues long. From germline, CDR1 is SGHAT and CDR2 FQNNGV. CDR3 amino acids: CASSVNEKLFF. The CDR3 nucleotides read TGTGCCAGCAGCGTTAATGAAAAACTGTTTTTT. Combining the CDR3 with reference TRBV11-2 and TRBJ1-4 gives the whole variable domain EAGVAQSPRYKIIEKRQSVAFWCNPISGHATLYWYQQILGQGPKLLIQFQNNGVVDDSQLPKDRFSAERLKGVDSTLKIQPAKLEDSAVYLCASSVNEKLFFGSGTQLSVL.

The gene calls are TRBV6-5 and TRBJ2-5; possibly TRBD2 for D (7 bases). Germline CDR1 is MNHEY and CDR2 is SVGAGI. The length of the CDR3 is 17 residues. Trimming removed 0 bases from V and 5 bases from J, with 19 bases in between. CDR3 loop: CASSYSQAGALRETQYF. The CDR3 DNA reads TGTGCCAGCAGTTACTCCCAGGCGGGGGCCCTCCGGGAGACCCAGTACTTC.

The chain combines TRBV4-1 with TRBJ2-1, with D possibly matching TRBD2 (7 bases). The CDR3 runs to 15 residues. Trimming cost V 0 bases and J 5 bases, with 11 bases left between them. Germline V gene sequence: CDR1 MGHRA, CDR2 YSYEKL. The CDR3 loop reads CASSQEGGGHNEQFF. The DNA of the CDR3 is TGCGCCAGCAGCCAAGAAGGGGGGGGGCACAATGAGCAGTTCTTC.

The V gene is TRBV10-3, the J gene TRBJ2-3, with 9 nucleotides matching TRBD2. Germline V gives CDR1 ENHRY, CDR2 SYGVKD. The CDR3 covers 18 residues. V lost 2 bases, J lost 5 bases, and 14 bases stayed unmatched. The CDR3 spells CAISEPLEVRGGEDTQYF. The CDR3 coding sequence is TGTGCCATCAGTGAGCCCCTCGAGGTGCGGGGGGGCGAAGATACGCAGTATTTT.

V is TRBV7-2 and J is TRBJ2-7; 13 bases map to TRBD2. The CDR3 extends over 16 amino acids. V lost 6 bases to trimming and J lost 3 bases; unmatched junction nucleotides: 8. Germline V gives CDR1 SGHTA, CDR2 FQGNSA. The CDR3 DNA is TGTGCCAGCAGGGGACACGGGACTAGCGGGGACTACGAGCAGTACTTC. It codes for CASRGHGTSGDYEQYF. Full variable domain (remainder filled in from reference TRBV7-2 and TRBJ2-7): GAGVSQSPSNKVTEKGKDVELRCDPISGHTALYWYRQSLGQGLEFLIYFQGNSAPDKSGLPSDRFSAERTGGSVSTLTIQRTQQEDSAVYLCASRGHGTSGDYEQYFGPGTRLTVT.

This clonotype has a count of ten or more. V usage is TRBV6-2 or TRBV6-3 and J usage is TRBJ2-6; D could derive from TRBD1 or TRBD2 (5 bases each). Germline CDR1 MNHEY, CDR2 SVGEGT. CDR3 length: 15 amino acids. V shed 2 bases and J shed 0 bases, with 5 bases lying between them. The CDR3 DNA follows: TGTGCCAGCAGTTACGGGGGCTCTGGGGCCAACGTCCTGACTTTC. It is translated as CASSYGGSGANVLTF.

The V call is TRBV7-8, the J call TRBJ2-3; TRBD1 agrees at 10 bases. The CDR3 extends over 13 amino acids. V dropped 8 bases and J dropped 3; count of bases not matched to a gene: 2. Germline assignment: CDR1 SGHVS and CDR2 FQNEAQ. In DNA, the CDR3 is TGTGCCAGCGGGACAGGGGTTACAGATACGCAGTATTTT. Translated: CASGTGVTDTQYF.

The chain uses TRBV11-3 and TRBJ2-4, with D tentatively TRBD1 (6 bases). The germline V gene encodes CDR1 SGHNT and CDR2 YENEEA. This CDR3 spans 15 amino acids. Trimming cost V 5 bases and J 3 bases, with 14 bases left between them. CDR3: CASSPVIGGKNIQYF. The CDR3 DNA is TGTGCCAGCAGCCCCGTTATAGGGGGCAAAAACATTCAGTACTTC.

This clonotype was observed a single time. The chain joins TRBV12-3 or TRBV12-4 to TRBJ2-7; D is tentatively TRBD1 or TRBD2 (7 bases each). The V and J ends lost 3 bases and 3 bases respectively, with 15 bases between them. There are 15 residues in the CDR3. The DNA for the CDR3 is TGTGCCAGCAGTTTGGGGAGGGGGCTCCGCTACGAGCAGTACTTC. Protein product: CASSLGRGLRYEQYF.

V is TRBV6-1 and J is TRBJ2-7; weak D call: TRBD2 (5 bases). V gave up 9 bases and J gave up 0 bases, with 12 bases separating them. The CDR3 is made up of 13 amino acids. Per the germline V gene, CDR1 is MNHNS and CDR2 is SASEGT. The CDR3 sequence: CASPGADSYEQYF. CDR3 DNA: TGTGCCAGTCCCGGAGCGGACTCCTACGAGCAGTACTTC.

V usage is TRBV7-9 and J usage is TRBJ2-6; D unclear. The CDR3 consists of 17 residues. Trimming cost V 5 bases and J 0 bases, with 14 bases left between them. The germline V gene encodes CDR1 SEHNR and CDR2 FQNEAQ (reference sequence). The chain's CDR3 is CASSPGPPSSGANVLTF. In DNA form, the CDR3 reads TGTGCCAGCAGCCCCGGACCCCCAAGCTCTGGGGCCAACGTCCTGACTTTC.

This clonotype turned up a few times. The chain carries TRBV20-1 and TRBJ2-5; D gene ambiguous. Germline assignment: CDR1 DFQATT and CDR2 SNEGSKA (reference sequence). This CDR3 comprises 11 residues. The V and J ends lost 1 base and 5 bases respectively, with 5 bases between them. The CDR3 DNA is TGCAGTGCTAGAGTGGGGGAGACCCAGTACTTC. This codes for CSARVGETQYF.

This clonotype was seen more than once but under ten times. A much larger clonotype is one base distant, so this may be a read error. The gene calls are TRBV5-1 and TRBJ2-7; TRBD1 matches 10 bases. CDR3 size: 15 residues. V was pared by 4 bases and J by 7 bases, with 11 bases of the junction left unmatched. Germline CDR1 is SGHRS and CDR2 is YFSETQ. In DNA form, the CDR3 reads TGCGCCAGCAGCCCCAGGACAGGGGGTTTAAATGAGCAGTACTTC. This gives the protein CASSPRTGGLNEQYF. Using reference TRBV5-1 and TRBJ2-7 for the parts outside the CDR3, the full variable domain is KAGVTQTPRYLIKTRGQQVTLSCSPISGHRSVSWYQQTPGQGLQFLFEYFSETQRNKGNFPGRFSGRQFSNSRSEMNVSTLELGDSALYLCASSPRTGGLNEQYFGPGTRLTVT.

This clonotype was observed a few times. The V and J genes are TRBV12-3 or TRBV12-4 and TRBJ2-3; D uncertain. The CDR3 has 15 amino acids. Between the trimmed V and J ends, which lost 5 bases and 4 bases, there was a span of 16 bases. CDR3 bases: TGTGCCAGCAGTACTATGCGGACCTCCTCAGATACGCAGTATTTT. Residues: CASSTMRTSSDTQYF.

This sequence joins TRBV27 and TRBJ2-3; D may match TRBD1 or TRBD2 (6 bases each). The germline V gene has CDR1 MNHEY and CDR2 SMNVEV (reference sequence). V lost 5 bases and J lost 2, with 17 bases in between. This CDR3 has 16 residues. CDR3 region: CASSILGGVSTDTQYF. For the CDR3, the DNA is TGTGCCAGCAGTATACTCGGGGGCGTCTCCACAGATACGCAGTATTTT.

The chain employs TRBV6-1 and TRBJ2-1; 10 bases fit TRBD2. Germline CDR1 reads MNHNS; CDR2 reads SASEGT. This CDR3 region has 14 residues. J was trimmed by 13 bases and V by 1 base; bases with no gene match: 7. The CDR3 DNA is TGTGCCAGCAGTGAAGTTCAGCGGGGGGGCGCACAGTTCTTC. Translated: CASSEVQRGGAQFF.

The chain has TRBV12-3 or TRBV12-4 and TRBJ1-6; D remains ambiguous. V shed 0 bases and J shed 6 bases, with 12 bases lying between them. The CDR3 length is 16 residues. For the CDR3, the DNA is TGTGCCAGCAGTTTAGCCCCGACCCGGGGTAATTCACCCCTCCACTTT. Protein sequence: CASSLAPTRGNSPLHF.

This clonotype has just a few counts. J is TRBJ1-4 and V is TRBV28; tentative D call: TRBD1 (6 bases). The germline gives CDR1 MDHEN, CDR2 SYDVKM. Trimming took 5 bases from V and 5 from J, leaving 18 bases between them. The CDR3 is 16 amino acids. Written as DNA, the CDR3 is TGTGCCAGCAGTCCGCTTGCGGGCAGGGGCAATGAAAAACTGTTTTTT. The encoded protein is CASSPLAGRGNEKLFF. Using reference TRBV28 and TRBJ1-4 for the parts outside the CDR3, the full variable domain is DVKVTQSSRYLVKRTGEKVFLECVQDMDHENMFWYRQDPGLGLRLIYFSYDVKMKEKGDIPEGYSVSREKKERFSLILESASTNQTSMYLCASSPLAGRGNEKLFFGSGTQLSVL.

The chain is built from TRBV5-1 and TRBJ2-2; TRBD1 matches 9 bases. The CDR3 runs to 15 residues. Per germline, CDR1 SGHRS and CDR2 YFSETQ. Germline trimming cut 2 bases from V and 5 bases from J; bases unmatched to any gene: 4. CDR3 amino acids: CASSLQGAQTGELFF. The CDR3 nucleotides are TGCGCCAGCAGCTTACAGGGGGCGCAAACCGGGGAGCTGTTTTTT.

The chain combines TRBV6-2 or TRBV6-3 with TRBJ1-5; TRBD1 is a possible D gene (6 bases). Germline-derived CDR1 and CDR2 are MNHEY and SVGEGT. This CDR3 is 13 amino acids long. V was trimmed by 7 bases and J by 5 bases, leaving 12 bases between them. CDR3: CASTPDSYQPQHF. For the CDR3, the DNA is TGTGCCAGCACTCCGGACAGTTATCAGCCCCAGCATTTT.